These 12 T cell receptor beta chains were sequenced from one sample in a study of blood T cells in healthy people across ages (dated by TCRdb to between 2015 and 2017). Library generation was performed with 5' RACE. The sequencer was an Illumina HiSeq 2500. A second 7 to 11 cycle PCR used a sample-barcoded 5' primer and a J-beta primer mix. Clones were called with MiXCR by TCRdb after fastp trimmed the public reads at Q25, and only in-frame beta chains were retained. Identical CDR3 proteins give one entry, which carries the most common genes and DNA. The sample data list over 1,500,000 distinct CDR3 sequences, and less than 50% of these were observed just once. The top ten clones comprise less than 2.5% of the sample. The sequencing input was blood. These receptors were taken from a woman aged 40 to 55 in good health.

In its sample, this clonotype was seen a few times. It may be a read error: a sequence one base away is much more abundant. The V and J genes are TRBV6-5 and TRBJ2-7, with D unclear. Trimming left V 6 bases short and J 2 bases short, with 5 bases between. The CDR3 is 11 residues long. Germline CDR1 is MNHEY and CDR2 is SVGAGI. The chain's CDR3 is CASRDPYEQYF. The CDR3, as DNA: TGTGCCAGCAGGGACCCCTACGAGCAGTACTTC.

This clonotype was seen many times. V usage is TRBV20-1 and J usage is TRBJ2-7; D gene uncertain. The germline CDR1 and CDR2 sequences are DFQATT and SNEGSKA (reference sequence). Deletions cut 0 bases from V and 3 bases from J, with 9 bases between. This CDR3 comprises 13 residues. CDR3 sequence: CSAREAADYEQYF. Here the CDR3 DNA reads TGCAGTGCTAGAGAGGCGGCGGACTACGAGCAGTACTTC.

This chain uses TRBV24-1 with TRBJ2-3; 7 nucleotides line up with TRBD1. Per germline, CDR1 KGHDR and CDR2 SFDVKD. The CDR3 has 16 amino acids. V lost 4 bases and J lost 0; bases outside the gene matches: 6. The CDR3 loop is CATSDRRDSSTDTQYF. The CDR3 DNA follows: TGTGCCACCAGTGACCGAAGGGACAGTAGCACAGATACGCAGTATTTT.

The V and J genes are TRBV12-5 and TRBJ2-5; weak D call: TRBD2 (5 bases). Germline CDR1 LGHNT, CDR2 FRNRAP. Trimming pared 7 bases from V and 3 bases from J, leaving 21 bases between. This CDR3 is built from 16 residues. For the CDR3, the DNA is TGTGCTAGTGCCTCTTTAAGGAGTGAGGGAAAAGAGACCCAGTACTTC. Translating it yields CASASLRSEGKETQYF.

The J gene is TRBJ2-7, the V gene TRBV20-1; D may correspond to TRBD1 or TRBD2 (5 bases each). Germline V lookup: CDR1 DFQATT, CDR2 SNEGSKA (reference sequence). The CDR3 spans 15 residues. V was cut by 6 bases and J by 3 bases, with 21 bases left in between. For the CDR3, the DNA is TGCAGTGCCGCCAGTTCCCGGGGCGCCCACTACGAGCAGTACTTC. It is translated as CSAASSRGAHYEQYF.

This clonotype was observed a handful of times. The chain recombines TRBV27 with TRBJ2-7, with 7 bases fitting TRBD1. The junction had 5 bases not matched to a gene; V was cut back by 3 bases and J by 0 bases. The length of the CDR3 is 15 residues. In germline, CDR1 is MNHEY, CDR2 SMNVEV (reference sequence). CDR3 DNA: TGTGCCAGCAGTTTGACAGGGAATCCCTCCTACGAGCAGTACTTC. It translates to CASSLTGNPSYEQYF.

This clonotype was seen more than once but under ten times. The chain recombines TRBV20-1 with TRBJ1-6; 8 bases line up with TRBD1. The germline V gene encodes CDR1 DFQATT and CDR2 SNEGSKA (reference sequence). V was pared by 1 base and J by 6 bases, with 5 bases of the junction left unmatched. The CDR3 runs to 15 residues. The CDR3 loop reads CSARANGQGNSPLHF. The DNA for the CDR3 is TGCAGTGCTAGAGCTAACGGACAGGGTAATTCACCCCTCCACTTT.

This clonotype was found many times. The rearrangement links TRBV7-9 to TRBJ2-7; D call uncertain. The CDR3 is 11 amino acids. From germline, CDR1 is SEHNR and CDR2 FQNEAQ (reference sequence). Between the trimmed V and J ends, which lost 5 bases and 3 bases, there was a span of 5 bases. The CDR3 nucleotides are TGTGCCAGCAGCGATAACTACGAGCAGTACTTC. Protein product: CASSDNYEQYF.

This clonotype was seen more than once but under ten times. J is TRBJ2-7 and V is TRBV10-3; TRBD2 matches at 7 bases. Germline-derived CDR1 and CDR2 are ENHRY and SYGVKD. The V and J ends lost 1 base and 7 bases, in that order; junction bases with no gene match: 1. This CDR3 is 12 amino acids long. The CDR3 DNA sequence: TGTGCCATCAGTGAGTACGGGGGGGAGCAGTACTTC. Its translation: CAISEYGGEQYF.

In nucleotides, the CDR3 is TGCGCCAGCAGCCTCAGCTGGGAGGGAACCCGGGTCACAGATACGCAGTATTTT. Protein: CASSLSWEGTRVTDTQYF. The chain joins TRBV4-3 to TRBJ2-3, with 7 positions matching TRBD2. The CDR3 covers 18 residues. Germline CDR1 is LGHNA and CDR2 is YSLEER. J gave up 2 bases and V 4 bases, and 15 bases lay outside the gene matches.

This chain joins TRBV28 and TRBJ2-3; 7 bases match TRBD2. This CDR3 spans 13 amino acids. V trimming: 8 bases; J trimming: 4 bases; junction bases outside the gene matches: 6. Germline lookup yields CDR1 MDHEN and CDR2 SYDVKM. CDR3 sequence: CASHLGGADTQYF. CDR3 sequence (DNA): TGTGCCAGCCACCTGGGGGGGGCAGATACGCAGTATTTT.

The chain uses TRBV5-6 and TRBJ2-1; D remains ambiguous. CDR1 is SGHDT, CDR2 YYEEEE, per germline. V was pared by 2 bases and J by 0 bases, with 9 bases between. The CDR3 has 15 amino acids. The CDR3 DNA sequence: TGTGCCAGCAGCTTTATGAGCAGCTCCTACAATGAGCAGTTCTTC. It yields the protein CASSFMSSSYNEQFF.